This entry features one T cell receptor beta chain sequence. Per the original data handling: For nucleated cells, counts were estimated from reference gene primer amplification. The protocol was immunoSEQ multiplex PCR, while the TCRdb copy is restricted to in-frame clones and leaves out a portion. V, J and clone size are taken as reported in that table, and D and trimming were inferred from the DNA itself. Here the sample spans approximately 300,000 clones, 90% being singletons. These data belong to a study of blood T cell repertoires in COVID-19. Study in general: Spain, Italy and the United States supplied samples that represented acute and convalescent COVID-19. From T cells, B-cell-depleted T cells, or PBMCs came the material, which was cDNA or gDNA.

The Seattle site enrolled patients during active infection and followed them longitudinally. The CDR3 contains 13 residues. V dropped 7 bases and J dropped 4 bases, with 13 bases sitting between them. Germline lookup yields CDR1 SGHAT and CDR2 FQNNGV. The receptor's source is a woman aged 25 to 39 with COVID-19, enrolled during active disease. The rearrangement links TRBV11-2 to TRBJ2-5, with D possibly TRBD2 on 6 matching bases. The sequenced material came from peripheral blood. This CDR3 reads CASKPGDRETQYF. As DNA, the CDR3 is TGTGCCAGCAAGCCGGGAGATCGAGAGACCCAGTACTTC.